The 24 T cell receptor beta chains in this list originate from one sample, sequenced in a study of blood T cells in healthy people across ages. Through a sample-barcoded 5' primer and a J-beta primer mix, a second PCR was run for roughly 7 to 12 cycles. TCRdb passed the 5' RACE reads through MiXCR, listing each CDR3 protein once. The table includes fewer than 700,000 distinct CDR3 sequences, around 38% detected once. The sample taken for sequencing was blood. The source is a man aged 80 or over in good health.

This sequence joins TRBV7-2 and TRBJ1-5; D possibly corresponds to TRBD1 (6 bases). Germline V CDR1 and CDR2: SGHTA, FQGNSA. CDR3 length: 15 residues. The ends were cut back, 2 bases at V and 7 bases at J, with 15 bases in the middle. This chain's CDR3 is CASSLRSGVIQPQHF. The CDR3 DNA reads as TGTGCCAGCAGCTTAAGGTCAGGGGTGATCCAGCCCCAGCATTTT.

The rearrangement joins TRBV29-1 to TRBJ2-1; D unclear. The V and J ends lost 4 bases and 5 bases respectively, with 6 bases between them. Germline V gene lookup returns CDR1 SQVTM and CDR2 ANQGSEA. The CDR3 loop spans 11 amino acids. The DNA for the CDR3 is TGCAGCGTTGGGTGGGACAATGAGCAGTTCTTC. Amino acid sequence: CSVGWDNEQFF.

The chain uses TRBV5-1 and TRBJ1-2; 9 bases are a match to TRBD1. The CDR3 spans 13 residues. Germline V gene lookup returns CDR1 SGHRS and CDR2 YFSETQ. V lost 4 bases and J lost 8; bases outside the gene matches: 6. The CDR3 DNA follows: TGCGCCAGCAGCCCACAGGGGGCGGAAGGCTACACCTTC. Translating gives CASSPQGAEGYTF.

This clonotype was counted ten times or more. J is TRBJ2-2 and V is TRBV5-1; D may be TRBD1 (6 bases). CDR1 is SGHRS and CDR2 is YFSETQ in the germline V gene. CDR3 length equals 16 residues. Trimming pared 3 bases from V and 5 bases from J, leaving 17 bases between. CDR3 coding DNA: TGCGCCAGCAGCTCTGCACAGGGCCCCCCGACCGGGGAGCTGTTTTTT. It translates to CASSSAQGPPTGELFF.

The V and J genes are TRBV20-1 and TRBJ1-5; D remains unclear. The germline V gene encodes CDR1 DFQATT and CDR2 SNEGSKA (reference sequence). This CDR3 comprises 15 residues. Trimming stripped 1 base from V and 2 bases from J, with 12 bases between. CDR3 nucleotide sequence: TGCAGTGCTAGAGGGTACTTGAGCCGCAATCAGCCCCAGCATTTT. This sequence encodes CSARGYLSRNQPQHF.

The table lists this clonotype with a few counts. The chain combines TRBV3-1 with TRBJ1-6, with no clear D. V lost 1 base and J lost 0, with 7 bases in between. The CDR3 loop spans 16 amino acids. The germline gives CDR1 LGHDT, CDR2 YNNKEL (reference sequence). CDR3 region: CASSQVRSSYNSPLHF. The CDR3 DNA is TGTGCCAGCAGCCAAGTTCGGAGCTCCTATAATTCACCCCTCCACTTT.

The chain couples TRBV7-2 to TRBJ2-5; D is ambiguous. CDR1 and CDR2 (germline): SGHTA, FQGNSA. This CDR3 region has 13 residues. V lost 5 bases to trimming and J lost 5 bases, with 12 bases between them. The CDR3 bases are TGTGCCAGCAGCACGGGCCTGGGGGAGACCCAGTACTTC. Encoded protein: CASSTGLGETQYF.

This clonotype was observed a few times. The chain has TRBV27 and TRBJ2-7, with D hard to call. CDR3 length: 15 amino acids. V was pared by 1 base and J by 0 bases, with 10 bases between. The V gene's germline CDR1 is MNHEY and CDR2 SMNVEV (reference sequence). The CDR3 sequence: CASSLYERSSYEQYF. CDR3 in DNA: TGTGCCAGCAGTTTATATGAGAGGAGCTCCTACGAGCAGTACTTC.

This clonotype was detected many times. This chain joins TRBV12-3 or TRBV12-4 and TRBJ2-2; D gene unclear. Trimming shortened V by 3 bases and J by 6 bases, and 5 bases separated the two germline ends. This CDR3 has 12 residues. The CDR3 region has the DNA TGTGCCAGCAGTTTTGGATCCGGGGAGCTGTTTTTT. Amino acid sequence: CASSFGSGELFF.

As regards this clonotype: With a much larger clone just one base away, this may be a read error. V gene TRBV2 combines with J gene TRBJ2-1, with D perhaps matching TRBD2 (5 bases). The J call may be incorrect, as the DNA end agrees better with TRBJ2-7. The V gene's germline CDR1 is SNHLY and CDR2 FYNNEI. This CDR3 has 14 amino acids. This CDR3 reads CASSSTRSYNEQYF. For the CDR3, the DNA is TGTGCCAGCAGCTCCACTAGATCCTACAATGAGCAGTACTTC.

This clonotype was observed a handful of times. The chain joins TRBV20-1 to TRBJ2-1; D perhaps matches TRBD1 (5 bases). Germline V gives CDR1 DFQATT, CDR2 SNEGSKA (reference sequence). V dropped 6 bases and J dropped 8 bases, with 17 bases sitting between them. CDR3 length: 13 residues. CDR3 DNA: TGCAGTGCCCCCTCGGAGCAGGGCGATGAGCAGTTCTTC. This codes for CSAPSEQGDEQFF.

This clonotype was counted between two and nine times. This chain uses TRBV30 with TRBJ2-6, with D maybe TRBD1 (6 bases). From germline, CDR1 is GTSNPN and CDR2 SVGIG (reference sequence). There are 16 residues in the CDR3. Deletions cut 1 base from V and 2 bases from J, with 12 bases between. Written as DNA, the CDR3 is TGTGCCTGGAGTGACCCCTCAGGGGCTGGGGCCAACGTCCTGACTTTC. Translation gives CAWSDPSGAGANVLTF.

V and J are TRBV7-2 and TRBJ1-2; D is uncertain. CDR1 and CDR2 from the germline V gene are SGHTA and FQGNSA. Trimming took off 5 bases at V and 1 base at J, with 14 bases between the two ends. The length of the CDR3 is 15 residues. CDR3 sequence (DNA): TGTGCCAGCAGCCTACTGGACCGAGTTAACTATGGCTACACCTTC. This translates into CASSLLDRVNYGYTF.

The chain is built from TRBV24-1 and TRBJ2-1; D tentatively reads TRBD1 or TRBD2 (6 bases each). TRBJ2-7 explains the end of the DNA better; the J call may be wrong. Germline V gene sequence: CDR1 KGHDR, CDR2 SFDVKD. The length of the CDR3 is 16 residues. The CDR3 loop is CATSDLTPGAYNEQYF. CDR3 sequence (DNA): TGTGCCACCAGTGATTTGACCCCGGGGGCCTACAATGAGCAGTACTTC.

The V call is TRBV7-9, the J call TRBJ2-5, with 10 bases identical to TRBD2. With 6 bases clipped from V and 2 bases from J, the junction kept 3 bases outside the gene matches. The CDR3 contains 14 residues. CDR1 is SEHNR, CDR2 FQNEAQ, per germline (reference sequence). CDR3: CASSILAGQETQYF. For the CDR3, the DNA is TGTGCCAGCAGTATACTAGCGGGGCAAGAGACCCAGTACTTC.

This sequence joins TRBV4-2 and TRBJ2-3; maybe TRBD2 (6 bases). CDR3 size: 16 residues. Germline assignment: CDR1 LGHNA and CDR2 YNFKEQ. The V and J ends lost 1 base and 1 base respectively, with 12 bases between them. In nucleotides, the CDR3 is TGTGCCAGCAGCCAAGCTCCGGGACTGGGCACAGATACGCAGTATTTT. Encoded protein: CASSQAPGLGTDTQYF.

This clonotype was seen just once. This chain links TRBV6-5 with TRBJ2-1; 13 bases agree with TRBD2. The J call is uncertain, as TRBJ2-7 better fits the DNA end. Germline V gene lookup returns CDR1 MNHEY and CDR2 SVGAGI. The CDR3 sequence is 16 residues long. DNA of the CDR3: TGTGCCAGCAGGGCATCCGGGACTAGCGGGACTTACGAGCAGTACTTC. Protein: CASRASGTSGTYEQYF.

V usage is TRBV20-1 and J usage is TRBJ2-7; perhaps TRBD1 as D (5 bases). In germline, CDR1 is DFQATT, CDR2 SNEGSKA (reference sequence). CDR3 size: 13 residues. V gave up 4 bases and J gave up 2 bases, with 12 bases separating them. The CDR3 bases are TGCAGTGCTAAGACAGCCAAACCCTACGAGCAGTACTTC. It yields the protein CSAKTAKPYEQYF.

In this sample, this clonotype turned up many times. At one boundary the junction diverges from the germline segment, which might be a read error. The rearrangement joins TRBV5-1 to TRBJ2-4, with TRBD1 identical over 10 bases. This CDR3 is built from 13 residues. The V gene's germline CDR1 is SGHRS and CDR2 YFSETQ. CDR3 in amino acids: CASSLEGQGILYF. The DNA for the CDR3 is TGCGCCAGCAGCTTGGAGGGACAGGGGATTCTGTACTTC.

There are a few counts of this clonotype. CDR3 residues: CASSLGTSGRSYEQYF. CDR3 DNA sequence: TGTGCCAGCAGCTTAGGGACTAGCGGGAGGTCCTACGAGCAGTACTTC. V and J are TRBV7-2 and TRBJ2-7; 14 bases align to TRBD2. V lost 1 base, J lost 1 base, and 0 bases stayed unmatched. Germline-derived CDR1 and CDR2 are SGHTA and FQGNSA. CDR3 length equals 16 residues.

This clonotype was seen only a few times. The rearrangement joins TRBV15 to TRBJ2-1; perhaps TRBD2 as D (5 bases). CDR1 and CDR2 from the germline V gene are LNHNV and YYDKDF (reference sequence). CDR3 length: 14 residues. V lost 0 bases and J 10 bases, leaving 13 bases between the germline ends. CDR3 protein: CATSRDDYENEQFF. In nucleotides, the CDR3 is TGTGCCACCAGCAGAGATGACTACGAAAACGAGCAGTTCTTC.

The chain links TRBV9 to TRBJ2-1; D is possibly TRBD2 (5 bases). Trimming cost V 0 bases and J 5 bases, with 6 bases left between them. The CDR3 spans 13 residues. The germline V gene has CDR1 SGDLS and CDR2 YYNGEE. The CDR3 region has the DNA TGTGCCAGCAGCGTAGTGGAGGACAATGAGCAGTTCTTC. Amino acids: CASSVVEDNEQFF.

In its sample, this clonotype was seen once. The chain carries TRBV20-1 and TRBJ2-1; 11 positions match TRBD2. CDR1 is DFQATT and CDR2 is SNEGSKA in the germline V gene (reference sequence). This CDR3 spans 17 amino acids. The trim removed 3 bases at V and 5 bases at J, leaving 12 bases unmatched. CDR3 coding DNA: TGCAGTGCTAGTGGGGCTAGCGGGGGGCCCAGAAACAATGAGCAGTTCTTC. Translating it yields CSASGASGGPRNNEQFF.

A few counts support this clonotype. The chain links TRBV6-2 or TRBV6-3 to TRBJ1-5; TRBD1 matches at 8 bases. The CDR3 has 15 residues. Germline CDR1 MNHEY, CDR2 SVGEGT. With V trimmed by 5 bases and J by 4 bases, 7 bases remained unmatched. The CDR3 nucleotides read TGTGCCAGCAGTCCCGGACAGGGCCAAAATCAGCCCCAGCATTTT. It is translated as CASSPGQGQNQPQHF.